The present TCR beta chain was sequenced within a study of blood T cells in healthy people across ages (dated by TCRdb to 2013 to 2016). Context from the whole study: In model experiments, template switching captured about one uniquely barcoded TCR beta cDNA molecule for every two T cells. To track age-related changes in TCR beta repertoire diversity, the study relied on deep sequencing normalized with unique cDNA molecular identifiers. Donors were grouped into four age groups: young (average about 15 years), middle-aged (around 39), aged (about 60) and long-lived (about 89). Donors of different ages were randomly distributed across sequencing lanes to avoid experimental bias. The study analyzed two additional independent replicas of 1 million unique cDNA reads from the same blood draw for two donors, one aged 18 to 30 and one aged 80 or older.

The germline V gene (reference sequence) supplies CDR1 DFQATT and CDR2 SNEGSKA. Germline trimming amounts to 6 bases on V and 8 bases on J, with 35 as the count of junction bases outside the gene matches. The CDR3 contains 22 residues, cysteine and phenylalanine counted. The retained sequence is limited to the CDR3, 66 bases, with the frame set at the first base. Donors were roughly 40 systemically healthy Caucasian individuals from Russia aged roughly 6 to 90 years. Each donor gave roughly 11 milliliters of peripheral blood, drawn into EDTA-treated Vacutainer tubes. Ficoll-Paque density-gradient centrifugation was used to isolate PBMCs, with at least 6.5 million obtained per sample. Total RNA was extracted from PBMCs with Trizol reagent, with at least 6 micrograms obtained per sample. For every donor, flow cytometry on a PBMC aliquot measured the percentage of naive CD45RAhigh/CD27high T cells. A note on this clonotype: Its antigen is not yet known. No per-base quality is available; no much larger clone lies one base away.

Receptors were amplified or captured by 5' RACE. Data came from an Illumina HiSeq 2500. A second PCR of about 7 to 12 cycles was run with a J-beta primer mix and a sample-barcoded 5' primer. A unique molecular identifier was introduced onto each TCR beta cDNA molecule by a template-switch 5' adaptor carrying 12 random nucleotides. At least 2.5 million CDR3-containing paired-end reads were obtained from each sample. The Mint cDNA synthesis kit, primed by a TRBC-specific oligonucleotide, was used to synthesize first-strand cDNA from all RNA. All cDNA was treated with uracil-DNA glycosylase and then went through a first 18-cycle PCR with the universal primers M1SS and BC2_uni_R. The authors processed their data as follows. Normalization of each sample was performed by random selection of 1 million high-quality reads, each carrying a distinct molecular identifier. Reads sharing molecular identifiers were discarded rather than binned into consensus sequences. MiTCR, with a Q25 quality threshold and the strictest error-elimination algorithm, was used for CDR3 identification, clonotype clustering and error correction. A nonparametric unseen species model using Euler transformation provided a lower-bound estimate of total TCR beta diversity. The public reads were reanalyzed by TCRdb: fastp trimming at Q25, MiXCR alignment, in-frame beta chains only. Rows merge per CDR3 protein into single entries with the most common DNA and genes. The authors' filters were not applied to this entry. The sample has fewer than 2,000,000 distinct CDR3 sequences on record, almost 35% of them singletons. The ten most abundant clones make up around 10% of the sample.

Summary of the overall study and its limitations: The CMV infection status of donors was not known, potentially confounding age-related changes in expanded clonotypes. Compared with the aged group, more naive CD4+ T cells, fewer expanded clones and increased TCR diversity were shown by the long-lived group, suggesting age selection. As age increased, observed TCR beta diversity per million T cells dropped in a roughly linear way, and a significant reduction was already evident by age about 36. Observed TCR beta diversity correlated strongly with the percentage of naive T cells measured by flow cytometry. Conclusive comparison of naive and antigen-experienced compartments was prevented by the profiling of bulk unsorted PBMCs. Estimates of total diversity from one million sequenced T cells were regarded as lower bounds and underestimates.

The sequenced sample was blood. The chain is made from TRBV20-1 and TRBJ2-1; TRBD2 lines up with 9 middle nucleotides. The clonotype was recovered from a woman aged 25 to 39 in good health. The CDR3 region: CSAEDLKKELAGRSGREYEQFF. The nucleotide sequence reads TGCAGTGCAGAAGATCTAAAAAAGGAACTAGCGGGCAGGAGTGGCAGGGAATATGAGCAGTTCTTC.